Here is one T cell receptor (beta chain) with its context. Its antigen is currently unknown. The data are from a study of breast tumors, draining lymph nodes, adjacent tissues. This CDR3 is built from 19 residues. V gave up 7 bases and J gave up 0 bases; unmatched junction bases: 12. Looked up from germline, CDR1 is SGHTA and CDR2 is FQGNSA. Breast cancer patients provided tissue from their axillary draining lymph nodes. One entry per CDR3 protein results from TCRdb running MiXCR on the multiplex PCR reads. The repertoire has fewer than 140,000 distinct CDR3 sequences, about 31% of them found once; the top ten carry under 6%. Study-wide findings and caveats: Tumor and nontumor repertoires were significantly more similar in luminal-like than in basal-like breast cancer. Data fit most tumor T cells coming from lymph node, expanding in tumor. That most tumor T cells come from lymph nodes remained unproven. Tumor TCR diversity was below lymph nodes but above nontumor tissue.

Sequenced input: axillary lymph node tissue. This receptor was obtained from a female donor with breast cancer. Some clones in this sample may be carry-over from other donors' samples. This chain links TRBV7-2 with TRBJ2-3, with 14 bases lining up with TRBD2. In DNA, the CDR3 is TGTGCCAGCAAAGAAGGGACTAGCGGGAGACGGCTTAGCACAGATACGCAGTATTTT. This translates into CASKEGTSGRRLSTDTQYF.